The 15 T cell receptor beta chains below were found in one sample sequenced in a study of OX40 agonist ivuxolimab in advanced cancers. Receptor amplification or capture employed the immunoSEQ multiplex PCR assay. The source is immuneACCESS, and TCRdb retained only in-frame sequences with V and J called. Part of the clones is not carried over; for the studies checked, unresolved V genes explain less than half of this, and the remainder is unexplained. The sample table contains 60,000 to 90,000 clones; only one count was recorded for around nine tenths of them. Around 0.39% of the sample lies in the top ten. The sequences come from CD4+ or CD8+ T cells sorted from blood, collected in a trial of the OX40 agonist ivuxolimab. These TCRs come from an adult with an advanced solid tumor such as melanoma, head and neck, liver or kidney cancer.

The DNA for the CDR3 is TGTGCCAGCAGGTTGGACAGCAATCAGCCCCAGCATTTT. Translating gives CASRLDSNQPQHF. The V call is TRBV6-1, the J call TRBJ1-5; no clear D. There are 13 residues in the CDR3. Trimming shortened V by 6 bases and J by 1 base, and 7 bases separated the two germline ends. The germline gives CDR1 MNHNS, CDR2 SASEGT.

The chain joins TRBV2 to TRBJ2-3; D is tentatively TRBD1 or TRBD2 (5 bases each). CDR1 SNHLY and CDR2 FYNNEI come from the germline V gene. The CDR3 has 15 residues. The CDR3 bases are TGTGCAAGCGAGTCGGGGCTACCAATCACAGATACGCAGTATTTT. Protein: CASESGLPITDTQYF.

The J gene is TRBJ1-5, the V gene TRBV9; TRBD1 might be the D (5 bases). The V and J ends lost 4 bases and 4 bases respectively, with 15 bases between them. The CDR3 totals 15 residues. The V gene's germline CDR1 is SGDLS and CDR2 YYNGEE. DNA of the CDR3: TGTGCCAGCAGCCGTGATCCGGGGGAAAATCAGCCCCAGCATTTT. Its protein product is CASSRDPGENQPQHF.

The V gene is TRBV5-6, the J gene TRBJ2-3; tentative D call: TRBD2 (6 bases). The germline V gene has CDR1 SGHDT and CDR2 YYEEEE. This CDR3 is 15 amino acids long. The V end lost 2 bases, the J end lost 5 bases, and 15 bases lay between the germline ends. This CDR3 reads CASSFQYSGGDTQYF. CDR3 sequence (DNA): TGTGCCAGCAGCTTTCAGTACTCCGGGGGAGATACGCAGTATTTT.

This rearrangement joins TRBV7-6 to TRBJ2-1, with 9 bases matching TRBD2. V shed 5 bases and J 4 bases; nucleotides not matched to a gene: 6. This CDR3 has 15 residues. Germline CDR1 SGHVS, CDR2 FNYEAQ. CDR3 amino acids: CASSQGLAQYNEQFF. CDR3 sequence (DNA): TGTGCCAGCAGCCAGGGACTAGCACAATACAATGAGCAGTTCTTC.

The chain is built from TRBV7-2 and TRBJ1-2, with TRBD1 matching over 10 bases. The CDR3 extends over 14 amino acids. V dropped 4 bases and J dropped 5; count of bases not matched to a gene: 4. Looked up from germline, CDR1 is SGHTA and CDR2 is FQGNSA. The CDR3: CASSWGTGEYGYTF. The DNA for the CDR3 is TGTGCCAGCAGCTGGGGGACAGGGGAATATGGCTACACCTTC.

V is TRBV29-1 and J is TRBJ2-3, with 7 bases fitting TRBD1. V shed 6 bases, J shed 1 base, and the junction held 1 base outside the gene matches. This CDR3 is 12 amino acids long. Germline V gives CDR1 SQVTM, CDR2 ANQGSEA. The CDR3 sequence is CSVDRGTDTQYF. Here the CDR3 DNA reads TGCAGCGTCGACAGGGGCACAGATACGCAGTATTTT.

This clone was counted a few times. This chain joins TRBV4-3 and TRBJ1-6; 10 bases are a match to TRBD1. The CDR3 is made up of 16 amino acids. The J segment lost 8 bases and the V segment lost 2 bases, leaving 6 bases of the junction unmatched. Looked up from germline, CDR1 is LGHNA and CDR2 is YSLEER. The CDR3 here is CASSQRPGTGDSPLHF. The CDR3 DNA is TGCGCCAGCAGCCAACGTCCCGGGACAGGGGATTCACCCCTCCACTTT.

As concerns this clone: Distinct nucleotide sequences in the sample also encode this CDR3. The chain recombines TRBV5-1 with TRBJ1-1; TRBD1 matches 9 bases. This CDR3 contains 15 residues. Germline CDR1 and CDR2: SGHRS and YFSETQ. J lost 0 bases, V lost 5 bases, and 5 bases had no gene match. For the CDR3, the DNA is TGCGCCAGCAGTCTGACAGGGGGACTGAACACTGAAGCTTTCTTT. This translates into CASSLTGGLNTEAFF.

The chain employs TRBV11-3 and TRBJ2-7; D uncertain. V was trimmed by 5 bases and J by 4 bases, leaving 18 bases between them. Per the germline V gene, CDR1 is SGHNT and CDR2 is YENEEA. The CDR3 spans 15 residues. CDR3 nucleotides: TGTGCCAGCAGCCCCCCCCGGCAGGTGCCTTACGAGCAGTACTTC. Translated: CASSPPRQVPYEQYF.

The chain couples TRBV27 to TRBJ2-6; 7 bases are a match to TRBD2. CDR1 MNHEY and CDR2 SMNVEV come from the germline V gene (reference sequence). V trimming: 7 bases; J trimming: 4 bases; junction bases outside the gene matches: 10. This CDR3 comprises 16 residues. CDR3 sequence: CASKPAGETGANVLTF. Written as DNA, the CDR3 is TGTGCCAGCAAGCCTGCGGGGGAGACGGGGGCCAACGTCCTGACTTTC.

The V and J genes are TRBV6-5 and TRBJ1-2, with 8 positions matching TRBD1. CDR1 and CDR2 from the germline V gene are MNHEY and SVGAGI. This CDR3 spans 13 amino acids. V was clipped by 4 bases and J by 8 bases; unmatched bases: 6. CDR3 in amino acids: CASSSRGPGGYTF. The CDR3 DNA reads TGTGCCAGCAGTTCCAGGGGGCCGGGAGGCTACACCTTC.

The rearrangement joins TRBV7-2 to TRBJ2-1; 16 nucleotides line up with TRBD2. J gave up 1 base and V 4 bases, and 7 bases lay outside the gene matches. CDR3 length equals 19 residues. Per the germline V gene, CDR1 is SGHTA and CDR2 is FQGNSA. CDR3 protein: CASSSSGLAGGASYNEQFF. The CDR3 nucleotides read TGTGCCAGCAGCTCCTCGGGACTAGCGGGAGGGGCATCCTACAATGAGCAGTTCTTC.

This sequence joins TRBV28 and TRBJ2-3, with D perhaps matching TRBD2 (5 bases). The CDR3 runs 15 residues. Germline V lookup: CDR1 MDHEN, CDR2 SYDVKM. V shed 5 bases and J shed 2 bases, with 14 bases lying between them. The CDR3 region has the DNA TGTGCCAGCAGTCCCCCGGGGTTCCCCACAGATACGCAGTATTTT. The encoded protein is CASSPPGFPTDTQYF.

The DNA for the CDR3 is TGCGCCAGCAGCCAATCTACGACAGGTTATCCCTCCGGCTACACCTTC. Translated: CASSQSTTGYPSGYTF. This chain connects TRBV4-3 to TRBJ1-2, with a tentative D call TRBD1 (6 bases). Trimming took off 2 bases at V and 8 bases at J, with 21 bases between the two ends. The germline CDR1 and CDR2 sequences are LGHNA and YSLEER. The CDR3 runs 16 residues.